This TCR beta chain was identified during a study of T cells in Graves' hyperthyroidism and ophthalmopathy. V was trimmed by 1 base and J by 5 bases, leaving 14 bases between them. Germline V lookup: CDR1 SGHTA, CDR2 FQGNSA. The CDR3 is 15 residues long. This clonotype was seen at least ten times. The CDR3 regions of TCR beta were amplified from RNA transcripts. Researchers ran a first-round RT-PCR on the TCR CDR3 using the HTBI primer set. Each CDR3 protein gets one entry after TCRdb re-called the multiplex PCR reads with MiXCR. Of 400,000 to 500,000 distinct CDR3 sequences detected, roughly 15% appear once; the ten largest clones hold 5% to 6.5%.

The TCR sequence derives from a woman aged 18 to 35 with Graves' hyperthyroidism. This rearrangement joins TRBV7-2 to TRBJ1-2; a possible D gene is TRBD1 (6 bases). The sequenced sample consisted of blood. The CDR3 loop reads CASSLGPGVQYGYTF. The CDR3 DNA is TGTGCCAGCAGCTTAGGGCCAGGGGTACAGTATGGCTACACCTTC.